The TCR beta chain under discussion was sequenced for a study of regulatory T cells in long-lasting Graves disease. General study findings and limits: Graves' patients with persistent disease showed TCR diversity lower than patients newly diagnosed. Segments TRBV28, TRBJ1-2 and TRBJ2-5 showed preferential usage in persistent disease. With approximately 2,500 shared public clonotypes, persistent patients exceeded new patients, who shared 950 to 1,000.

CDR3 regions were amplified by Arm-PCR using iRepertoire HTBI primers to build TCR beta libraries. A single record per CDR3 protein comes from TCRdb applying MiXCR to the multiplex PCR reads. The data hold roughly 400,000 distinct CDR3 sequences, with about 20% observed a single time. The time point was: persistent/refractory GD, antithyroid drugs over 5 years with positive TRAb. The TCR library used RNA extracted from PBMCs. With 6 bases removed from V and 5 bases from J, the gap between germline ends came to 16 bases. This CDR3 is 14 amino acids long. This clonotype was seen a handful of times. Antigen specificity is unknown.

This chain joins TRBV12-3 or TRBV12-4 and TRBJ1-1, with TRBD1 as a possible D gene (6 bases). Specimen: peripheral blood mononuclear cells (PBMCs), collected when the disease was refractory, from a patient treated with antithyroid drugs. The receptor was isolated from a female donor with Graves disease. Here the CDR3 reads CASSPETGLTEAFF. The CDR3 region has the DNA TGTGCCAGCAGCCCGGAGACAGGTTTGACTGAAGCTTTCTTT.